This T cell receptor beta chain is drawn from a study of blood T cell repertoires in COVID-19. Study-wide context: COVID-19 samples, acute and convalescent, were from the United States, Italy and Spain.

Per the germline V gene, CDR1 is LGHNA and CDR2 is YSLEER. The V and J ends lost 0 bases and 3 bases respectively, with 17 bases between them. The CDR3 has 17 residues. TCRdb's copy holds only in-frame clones and misses some; the assay was immunoSEQ multiplex PCR. The data hold tens of thousands of clones, with about 83% observed a single time. This receptor was taken from a man between 60 and 75 years old with acute or convalescent COVID-19. Input material: peripheral blood. The rearrangement links TRBV4-3 to TRBJ1-2; D possibly corresponds to TRBD1 (5 bases). For the CDR3, the DNA is TGCGCCAGCAGCCAAGATGGCGCGGGGACGGGGTACTATGGCTACACCTTC. Amino acids: CASSQDGAGTGYYGYTF.